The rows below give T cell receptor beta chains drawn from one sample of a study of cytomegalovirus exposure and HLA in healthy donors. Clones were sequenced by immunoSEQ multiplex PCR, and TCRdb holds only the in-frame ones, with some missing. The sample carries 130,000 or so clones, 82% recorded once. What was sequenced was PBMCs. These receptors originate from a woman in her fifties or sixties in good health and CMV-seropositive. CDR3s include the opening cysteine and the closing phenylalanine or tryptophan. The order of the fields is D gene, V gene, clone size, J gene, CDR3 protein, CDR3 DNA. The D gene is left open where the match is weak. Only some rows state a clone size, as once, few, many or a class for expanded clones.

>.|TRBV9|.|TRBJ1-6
CASSVDGRAGYSPLHF
TGTGCCAGCAGCGTAGATGGCAGGGCGGGGTATTCACCCCTCCACTTT
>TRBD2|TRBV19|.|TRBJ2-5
CASSMVLAGFYQETQYF
TGTGCCAGTAGTATGGTTCTAGCGGGATTCTACCAAGAGACCCAGTACTTC
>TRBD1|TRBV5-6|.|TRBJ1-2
CASSPQDRLTNNYGYTF
TGTGCCAGCAGCCCCCAGGACAGGTTAACTAATAACTATGGCTACACCTTC
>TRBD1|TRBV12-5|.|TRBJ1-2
CASGPWGQSRGDGYTF
TGTGCTAGTGGTCCCTGGGGACAGTCGCGGGGAGATGGCTACACCTTC
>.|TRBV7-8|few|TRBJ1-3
CASSPARGRGNTIYF
TGTGCCAGCAGCCCCGCGCGGGGGCGAGGAAACACCATATATTTT
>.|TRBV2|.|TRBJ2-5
CASSELVRKETQYF
TGTGCCAGCAGTGAATTGGTTAGAAAAGAGACCCAGTACTTC
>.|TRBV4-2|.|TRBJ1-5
CASSQGRGSDSNQPQHF
TGTGCCAGCAGCCAAGGCAGGGGAAGCGATAGCAATCAGCCCCAGCATTTT
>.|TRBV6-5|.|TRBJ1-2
CASSSYEAPYGYTF
TGTGCCAGCAGTTCTTACGAAGCCCCCTATGGCTACACCTTC
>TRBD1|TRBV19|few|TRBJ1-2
CASSIAWTGGYGYTF
TGTGCCAGTAGTATTGCATGGACAGGGGGCTATGGCTACACCTTC
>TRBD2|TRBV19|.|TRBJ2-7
CASTPAGGYETYEQYF
TGTGCCAGTACCCCAGCGGGAGGCTACGAGACCTACGAGCAGTACTTC
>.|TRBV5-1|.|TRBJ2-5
CASTQPGETQYF
TGCGCCAGCACCCAACCGGGGGAGACCCAGTACTTC
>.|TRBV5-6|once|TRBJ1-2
CASSSRQDYGYTF
TGTGCCAGCAGCTCAAGACAGGACTATGGCTACACCTTC
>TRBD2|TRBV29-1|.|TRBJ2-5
CSVEEGGGETQYF
TGCAGCGTTGAAGAGGGCGGGGGGGAGACCCAGTACTTC
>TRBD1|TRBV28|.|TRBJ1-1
CASSLGQGTEAFF
TGTGCCAGCAGTTTAGGACAGGGGACTGAAGCTTTCTTT
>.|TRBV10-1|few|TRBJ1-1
CASSESNDWNTEAFF
TGCGCCAGCAGTGAGTCAAACGACTGGAACACTGAAGCTTTCTTT
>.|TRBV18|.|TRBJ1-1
CASSPMTVSLNTEAFF
TGTGCCAGCTCACCGATGACAGTTTCCCTGAACACTGAAGCTTTCTTT
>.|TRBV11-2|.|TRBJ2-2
CASSLVKGGTGELFF
TGTGCCAGCAGCCTCGTGAAGGGAGGAACCGGGGAGCTGTTTTTT
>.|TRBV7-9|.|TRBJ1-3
CASSFSSRGAFSNGNTIYF
TGTGCCAGCAGCTTTTCATCCCGGGGTGCGTTTTCAAATGGAAACACCATATATTTT
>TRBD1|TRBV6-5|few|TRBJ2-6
CASNDRGSGANVLTF
TGTGCCAGCAACGACAGGGGGTCCGGGGCCAACGTCCTGACTTTC
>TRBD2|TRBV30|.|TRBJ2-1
CAWSYLSGGAYNEQFF
TGTGCCTGGAGTTATCTTAGCGGGGGAGCCTACAATGAGCAGTTCTTC
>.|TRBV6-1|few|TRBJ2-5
CASTTGWGETQYF
TGTGCCAGCACGACAGGCTGGGGAGAGACCCAGTACTTC
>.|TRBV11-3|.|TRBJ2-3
CASSLDGRTDTQYF
TGTGCCAGCAGCTTGGACGGGAGAACAGATACGCAGTATTTT
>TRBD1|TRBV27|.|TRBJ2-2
CASSSPAGGSGGELFF
TGTGCCAGCAGTTCGCCCGCAGGGGGTAGTGGCGGGGAGCTGTTTTTT
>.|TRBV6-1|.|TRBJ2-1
CASSRRERAEQFF
TGTGCCAGCAGTCGTCGTGAGCGGGCTGAGCAGTTCTTC
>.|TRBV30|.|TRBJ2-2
CAWSVQGYSGELFF
TGTGCCTGGAGTGTCCAGGGGTATTCCGGGGAGCTGTTTTTT
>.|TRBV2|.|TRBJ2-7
CASSATRTEQYF
TGTGCCAGCAGCGCCACTAGAACCGAGCAGTACTTC
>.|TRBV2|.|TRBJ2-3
CASSEQGTDTQYF
TGTGCCAGCAGTGAACAGGGCACAGATACGCAGTATTTT
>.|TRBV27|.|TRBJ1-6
CASSNRDSPLHF
TGTGCCAGCAGCAACAGGGATTCACCCCTCCACTTT
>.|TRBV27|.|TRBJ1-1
CASSSVPSGTEAFF
TGTGCCAGCAGTTCGGTTCCCTCGGGCACTGAAGCTTTCTTT